This TCR beta chain was captured in a study of T cell repertoires in cytomegalovirus infection. Overall study context: An indication of both CMV infection and matching HLA type came from public TCR beta signatures.

TCRdb reprocessed the reads with MiXCR, giving one entry per CDR3 protein. In the table there are 150,000 to 200,000 distinct CDR3 sequences, about 21% of which are singletons. Whole-study findings and limits: CMV carriers having the relevant HLA were flagged by cumulative public TCR beta family frequency. Dominating the ex vivo response were TCR beta clonotypes that were CMV-specific and HLA-C-restricted.

V lost 5 bases, J lost 7 bases, and 12 bases lay in between. The CDR3 has 12 residues. Germline V gene lookup returns CDR1 SQVTM and CDR2 ANQGSEA. A note on this clonotype: The antigen is undetermined.

The source is a human donor in good health (CMV status not recorded). Some clones in this sample may be carry-over from other donors' samples. What was sequenced was PBMCs. The chain is built from TRBV29-1 and TRBJ2-1; D perhaps matches TRBD1 (6 bases). CDR3 amino acids: CSVNIQGNEQFF. The CDR3 DNA is TGCAGCGTTAACATACAGGGTAATGAGCAGTTCTTC.